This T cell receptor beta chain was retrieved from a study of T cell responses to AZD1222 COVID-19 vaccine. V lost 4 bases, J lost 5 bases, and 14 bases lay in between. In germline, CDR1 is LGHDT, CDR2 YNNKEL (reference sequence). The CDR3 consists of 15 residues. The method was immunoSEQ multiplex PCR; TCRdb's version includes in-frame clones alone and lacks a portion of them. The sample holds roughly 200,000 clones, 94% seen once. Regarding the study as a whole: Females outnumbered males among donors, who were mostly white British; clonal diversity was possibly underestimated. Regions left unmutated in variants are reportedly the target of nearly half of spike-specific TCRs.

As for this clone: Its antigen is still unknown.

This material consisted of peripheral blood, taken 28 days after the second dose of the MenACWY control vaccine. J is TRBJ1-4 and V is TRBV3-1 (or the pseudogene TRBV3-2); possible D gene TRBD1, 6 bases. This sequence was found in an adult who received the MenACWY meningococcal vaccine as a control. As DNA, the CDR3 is TGTGCCAGCAGCCTGCTAGGGGGGCCCAATGAAAAACTGTTTTTT. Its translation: CASSLLGGPNEKLFF.